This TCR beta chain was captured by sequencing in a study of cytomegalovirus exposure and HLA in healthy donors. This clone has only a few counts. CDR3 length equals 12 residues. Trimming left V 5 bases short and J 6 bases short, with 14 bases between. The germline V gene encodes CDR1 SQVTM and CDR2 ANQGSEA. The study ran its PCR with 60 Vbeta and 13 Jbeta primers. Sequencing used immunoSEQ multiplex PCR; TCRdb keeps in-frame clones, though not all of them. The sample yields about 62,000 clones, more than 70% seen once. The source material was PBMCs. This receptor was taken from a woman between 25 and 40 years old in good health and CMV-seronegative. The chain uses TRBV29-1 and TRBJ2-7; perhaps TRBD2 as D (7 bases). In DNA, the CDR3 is TGCAGCGTTTGGGGGGGGCTTCGCGAGCAGTACTTC. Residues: CSVWGGLREQYF.